Shown below are 5 T cell receptor beta chains from a single sample sequenced in a study of shared clonotypes between healthy human individuals. The protocol was immunoSEQ multiplex PCR, while the TCRdb copy is restricted to in-frame clones and leaves out a portion. The table has about 2.4 million clones, 93% seen once. The sequencing input was naive CD4+ T cells from PBMCs. Described subset: CD45RA+ positively selected. Receptor source: a man aged 18 to 29 in good health. Some clones in this sample may be carry-over from other donors' samples.

The V call is TRBV2, the J call TRBJ2-3; D may be TRBD1 or TRBD2 (5 bases each). The CDR3 covers 14 residues. Trimming left V 5 bases short and J 2 bases short, with 11 bases between. The germline V gene has CDR1 SNHLY and CDR2 FYNNEI. CDR3 sequence reads: CASSIDGATDTQYF. The CDR3, as DNA: TGTGCCAGCAGTATTGACGGGGCCACAGATACGCAGTATTTT.

This rearrangement joins TRBV18 to TRBJ1-3; D unresolved. Trimming stripped 4 bases from V and 5 bases from J, with 6 bases between. Germline loops: CDR1 KGHSH, CDR2 LQKENI. This CDR3 comprises 12 residues. CDR3 nucleotides: TGTGCCAGCTCACTCCAAAGAAACACCATATATTTT. It yields the protein CASSLQRNTIYF.

In its sample, this clone was seen a few times. The V gene is TRBV29-1, the J gene TRBJ1-1, with D possibly matching TRBD1 (5 bases). The CDR3 is made up of 13 amino acids. Germline V lookup: CDR1 SQVTM, CDR2 ANQGSEA. V lost 0 bases, J lost 3 bases, and 8 bases lay in between. The CDR3 is CSVEEDTYTEAFF. The CDR3 region has the DNA TGCAGCGTTGAAGAGGACACTTACACTGAAGCTTTCTTT.

This rearrangement joins TRBV7-2 to TRBJ2-7, with 11 bases lining up with TRBD2. V trimming: 4 bases; J trimming: 5 bases; junction bases outside the gene matches: 7. The CDR3 spans 15 residues. The germline CDR1 and CDR2 sequences are SGHTA and FQGNSA. The CDR3 protein is CASSYIAGGPDEQYF. The CDR3 DNA sequence: TGTGCCAGCAGCTACATAGCGGGAGGGCCCGACGAGCAGTACTTC.

V gene TRBV9 combines with J gene TRBJ2-1; 7 bases are shared with TRBD1. The V gene's germline CDR1 is SGDLS and CDR2 YYNGEE. The CDR3 sequence is 14 residues long. J lost 7 bases, V lost 4 bases, and 8 bases had no gene match. CDR3 sequence reads: CASSQTGFRNEQFF. CDR3 sequence (DNA): TGTGCCAGCAGCCAGACAGGGTTTAGGAATGAGCAGTTCTTC.